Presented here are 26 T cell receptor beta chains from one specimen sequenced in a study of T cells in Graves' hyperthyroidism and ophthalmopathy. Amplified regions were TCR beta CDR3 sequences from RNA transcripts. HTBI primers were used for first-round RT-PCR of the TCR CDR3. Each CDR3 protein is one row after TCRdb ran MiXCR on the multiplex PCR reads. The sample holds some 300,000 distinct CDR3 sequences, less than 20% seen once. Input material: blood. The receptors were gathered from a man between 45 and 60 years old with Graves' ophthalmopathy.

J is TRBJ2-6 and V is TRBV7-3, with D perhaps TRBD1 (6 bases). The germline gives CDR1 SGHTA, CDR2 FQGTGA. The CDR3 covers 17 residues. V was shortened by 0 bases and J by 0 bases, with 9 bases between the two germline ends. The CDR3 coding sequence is TGTGCCAGCAGCTTAACCCTACAGGGCTCTGGGGCCAACGTCCTGACTTTC. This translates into CASSLTLQGSGANVLTF.

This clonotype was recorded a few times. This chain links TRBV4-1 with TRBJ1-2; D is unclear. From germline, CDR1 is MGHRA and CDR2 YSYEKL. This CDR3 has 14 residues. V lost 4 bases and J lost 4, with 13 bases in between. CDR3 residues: CASSPPKGSYGYTF. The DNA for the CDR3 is TGCGCCAGCAGCCCTCCGAAGGGTAGCTATGGCTACACCTTC.

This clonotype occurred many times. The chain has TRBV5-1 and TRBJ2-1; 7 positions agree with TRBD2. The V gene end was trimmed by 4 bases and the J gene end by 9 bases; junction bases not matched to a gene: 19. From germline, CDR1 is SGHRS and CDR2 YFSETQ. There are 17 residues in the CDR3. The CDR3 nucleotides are TGCGCCAGCAGCCCGGATGGAGGGACTATGGGGAGGAGTGAGCAGTTCTTC. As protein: CASSPDGGTMGRSEQFF.

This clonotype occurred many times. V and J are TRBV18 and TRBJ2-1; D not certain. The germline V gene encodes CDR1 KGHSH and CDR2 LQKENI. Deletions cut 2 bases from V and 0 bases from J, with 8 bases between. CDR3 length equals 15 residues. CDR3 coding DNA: TGTGCCAGCTCACCAGCGAGGAGCTCCTACAATGAGCAGTTCTTC. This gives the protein CASSPARSSYNEQFF.

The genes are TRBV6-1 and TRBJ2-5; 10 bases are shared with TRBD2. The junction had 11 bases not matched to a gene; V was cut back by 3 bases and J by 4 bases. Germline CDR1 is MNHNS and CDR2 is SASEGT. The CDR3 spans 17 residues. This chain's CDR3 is CASSDPWASGSVETQYF. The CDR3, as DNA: TGTGCCAGCAGTGATCCGTGGGCTAGCGGGAGTGTAGAGACCCAGTACTTC.

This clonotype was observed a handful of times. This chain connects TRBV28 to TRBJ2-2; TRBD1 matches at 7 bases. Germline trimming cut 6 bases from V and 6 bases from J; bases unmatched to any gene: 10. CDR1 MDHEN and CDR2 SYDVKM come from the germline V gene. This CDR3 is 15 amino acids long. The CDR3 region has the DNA TGTGCCAGCAGGCTGACAGGGCAGTCTTCCGGGGAGCTGTTTTTT. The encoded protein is CASRLTGQSSGELFF. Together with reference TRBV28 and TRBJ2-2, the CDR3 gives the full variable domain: DVKVTQSSRYLVKRTGEKVFLECVQDMDHENMFWYRQDPGLGLRLIYFSYDVKMKEKGDIPEGYSVSREKKERFSLILESASTNQTSMYLCASRLTGQSSGELFFGEGSRLTVL.

The chain's CDR3 is CASSFGGGDTEAFF. The CDR3 coding sequence is TGTGCCAGCAGCTTTGGGGGCGGGGACACTGAAGCTTTCTTT. The V call is TRBV5-6, the J call TRBJ1-1, with D maybe TRBD1 (6 bases). CDR3 length: 14 amino acids. Germline V gives CDR1 SGHDT, CDR2 YYEEEE. V lost 2 bases and J lost 3, with 11 bases in between.

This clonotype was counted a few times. The CDR3 DNA is TGCAGCGTTGAACTAGCGGGCTTGGGGTTTTACAATGAGCAGTTCTTC. Amino acid sequence: CSVELAGLGFYNEQFF. The chain has TRBV29-1 and TRBJ2-1; 8 bases map to TRBD2. Looked up from germline, CDR1 is SQVTM and CDR2 is ANQGSEA. This CDR3 contains 16 residues. J gave up 4 bases and V 2 bases, and 10 bases lay outside the gene matches.

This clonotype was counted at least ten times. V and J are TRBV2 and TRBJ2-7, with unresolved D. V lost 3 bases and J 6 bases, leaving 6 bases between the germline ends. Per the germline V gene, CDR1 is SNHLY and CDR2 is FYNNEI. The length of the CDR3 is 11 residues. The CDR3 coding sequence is TGTGCCAGCAGTGATTATGTCGAGCAGTACTTC. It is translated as CASSDYVEQYF.

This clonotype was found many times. CDR3: CASSPGPGRGYTF. DNA for the CDR3: TGTGCCAGCAGCCCCGGCCCGGGCCGCGGCTACACCTTC. The V and J genes are TRBV12-3 or TRBV12-4 and TRBJ1-2; D remains ambiguous. V gave up 6 bases and J gave up 8 bases, with 16 bases separating them. The CDR3 runs to 13 residues.

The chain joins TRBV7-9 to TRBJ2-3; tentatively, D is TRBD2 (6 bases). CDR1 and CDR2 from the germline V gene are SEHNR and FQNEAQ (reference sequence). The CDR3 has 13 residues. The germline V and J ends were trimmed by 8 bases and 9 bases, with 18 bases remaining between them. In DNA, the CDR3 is TGTGCCAGCGGACTATCTACACACGGCACGCAGTATTTT. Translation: CASGLSTHGTQYF.

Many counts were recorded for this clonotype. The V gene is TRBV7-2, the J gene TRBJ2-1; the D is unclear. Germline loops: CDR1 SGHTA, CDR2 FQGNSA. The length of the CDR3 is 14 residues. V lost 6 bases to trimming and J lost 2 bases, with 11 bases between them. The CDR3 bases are TGTGCCAGCAGGTTGGGTGGAACCTACAATGAGCAGTTCTTC. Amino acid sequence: CASRLGGTYNEQFF. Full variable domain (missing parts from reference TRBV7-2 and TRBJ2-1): GAGVSQSPSNKVTEKGKDVELRCDPISGHTALYWYRQSLGQGLEFLIYFQGNSAPDKSGLPSDRFSAERTGGSVSTLTIQRTQQEDSAVYLCASRLGGTYNEQFFGPGTRLTVL.

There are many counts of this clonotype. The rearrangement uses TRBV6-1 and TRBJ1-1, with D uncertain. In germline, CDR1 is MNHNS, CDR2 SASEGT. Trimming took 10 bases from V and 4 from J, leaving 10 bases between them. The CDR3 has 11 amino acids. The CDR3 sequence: CATASLTEAFF. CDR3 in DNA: TGTGCCACGGCATCCCTCACTGAAGCTTTCTTT.

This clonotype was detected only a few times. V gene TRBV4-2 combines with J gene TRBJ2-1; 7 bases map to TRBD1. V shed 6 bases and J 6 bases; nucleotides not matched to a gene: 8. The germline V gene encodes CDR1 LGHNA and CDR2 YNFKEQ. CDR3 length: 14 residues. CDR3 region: CASSLNRGINEQFF. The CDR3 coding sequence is TGTGCCAGCAGTCTAAACAGGGGTATCAATGAGCAGTTCTTC.

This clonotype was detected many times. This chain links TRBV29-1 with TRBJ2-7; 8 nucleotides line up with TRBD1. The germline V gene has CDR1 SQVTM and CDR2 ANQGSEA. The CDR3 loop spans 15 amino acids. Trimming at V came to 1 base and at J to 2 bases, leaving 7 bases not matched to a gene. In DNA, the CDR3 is TGCAGCGTTGAAGTGTACCAGGGGGCAACCTACGAGCAGTACTTC. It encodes CSVEVYQGATYEQYF.

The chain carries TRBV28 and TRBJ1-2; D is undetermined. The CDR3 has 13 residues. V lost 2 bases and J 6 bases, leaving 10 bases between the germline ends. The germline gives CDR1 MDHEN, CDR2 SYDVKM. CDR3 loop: CASSLERSDGYTF. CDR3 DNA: TGTGCCAGCAGTTTAGAACGGTCAGATGGCTACACCTTC.

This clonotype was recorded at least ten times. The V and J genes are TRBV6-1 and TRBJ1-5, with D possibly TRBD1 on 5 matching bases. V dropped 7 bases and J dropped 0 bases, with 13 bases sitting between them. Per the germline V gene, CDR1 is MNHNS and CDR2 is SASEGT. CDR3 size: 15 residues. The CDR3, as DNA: TGTGCCAGCAAGGACATCCCATATAGCAATCAGCCCCAGCATTTT. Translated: CASKDIPYSNQPQHF.

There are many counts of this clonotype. CDR3 nucleotides: TGTGCCTGGAGTGCGGGGACAGCCCACGGGCAGCCCCAGCATTTT. Translated: CAWSAGTAHGQPQHF. V is TRBV30 and J is TRBJ1-5; TRBD1 aligns across 7 bases. V lost 1 base and J lost 7; bases outside the gene matches: 10. Per the germline V gene, CDR1 is GTSNPN and CDR2 is SVGIG (reference sequence). This CDR3 contains 15 residues.

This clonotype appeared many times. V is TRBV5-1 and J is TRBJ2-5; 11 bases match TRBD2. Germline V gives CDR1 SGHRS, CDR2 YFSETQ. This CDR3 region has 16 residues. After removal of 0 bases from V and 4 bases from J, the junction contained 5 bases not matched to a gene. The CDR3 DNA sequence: TGCGCCAGCAGCTTGGCGAGTCTAGCGGGAGGAGAGACCCAGTACTTC. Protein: CASSLASLAGGETQYF.

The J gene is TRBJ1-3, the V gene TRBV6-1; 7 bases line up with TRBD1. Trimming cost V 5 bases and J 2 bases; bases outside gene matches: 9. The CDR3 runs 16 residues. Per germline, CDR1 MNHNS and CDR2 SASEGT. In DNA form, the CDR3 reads TGTGCCAGCAGTCCCCCCCCGACAGGGACTGGAAACACCATATATTTT. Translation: CASSPPPTGTGNTIYF.

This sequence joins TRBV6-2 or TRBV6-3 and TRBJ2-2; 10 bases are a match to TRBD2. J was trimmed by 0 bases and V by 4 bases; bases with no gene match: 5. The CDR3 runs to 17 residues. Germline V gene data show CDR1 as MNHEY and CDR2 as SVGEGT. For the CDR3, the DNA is TGTGCCAGCAGTTCGACTAGCGGGCCCGCGAACACCGGGGAGCTGTTTTTT. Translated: CASSSTSGPANTGELFF.

CDR3 sequence (DNA): TGTGCCAGCAGCGTAGCGGGAGGGGGGACCTACGAGCAGTACTTC. Protein sequence: CASSVAGGGTYEQYF. The chain has TRBV9 and TRBJ2-7, with 8 bases fitting TRBD2. Looked up from germline, CDR1 is SGDLS and CDR2 is YYNGEE. J was trimmed by 2 bases and V by 0 bases; bases with no gene match: 4. The CDR3 consists of 15 residues.

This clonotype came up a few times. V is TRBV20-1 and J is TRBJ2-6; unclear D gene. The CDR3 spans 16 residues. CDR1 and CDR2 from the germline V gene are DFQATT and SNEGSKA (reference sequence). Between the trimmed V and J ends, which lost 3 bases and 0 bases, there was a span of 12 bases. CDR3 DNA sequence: TGCAGTGCTAGCCTGGTCGGGTTCTCTGGGGCCAACGTCCTGACTTTC. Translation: CSASLVGFSGANVLTF.

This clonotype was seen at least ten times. The CDR3 DNA reads TGTGCCAGCAGTTTAAGGGCAGGGGCTATGAACACTGAAGCTTTCTTT. It translates to CASSLRAGAMNTEAFF. The chain joins TRBV27 to TRBJ1-1; TRBD1 might be the D (6 bases). The CDR3 covers 16 residues. Germline V lookup: CDR1 MNHEY, CDR2 SMNVEV (reference sequence). V was pared by 2 bases and J by 0 bases, with 13 bases between.

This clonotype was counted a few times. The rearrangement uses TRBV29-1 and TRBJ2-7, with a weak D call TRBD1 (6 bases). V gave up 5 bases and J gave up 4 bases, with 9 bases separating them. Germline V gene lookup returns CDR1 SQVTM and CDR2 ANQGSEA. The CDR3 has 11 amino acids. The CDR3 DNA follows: TGCAGCGTTCGGGACATTTACGAGCAGTACTTC. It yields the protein CSVRDIYEQYF.

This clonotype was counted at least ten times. The DNA of the CDR3 is TGTGCCAGCCTCGGGACAGGGGAATATGGCTACACCTTC. This codes for CASLGTGEYGYTF. The chain links TRBV2 to TRBJ1-2; 10 nucleotides match TRBD1. Germline CDR1 and CDR2: SNHLY and FYNNEI. J lost 5 bases, V lost 8 bases, and 5 bases had no gene match. This CDR3 is 13 amino acids long.